The present T cell receptor (beta chain) was sequenced within a study of blood T cell repertoires in COVID-19 (dated by TCRdb to the early 2020s). For the wider study: Samples from collaborators originated in the United States, Italy and Spain and spanned both the acute and convalescent phases of COVID-19. The material from the prospective study consisted of cDNA or gDNA derived from T cells, B-cell-depleted T cells, or PBMCs. Subjects who had been exposed to COVID-19, were actively infected with it, or had recovered from it provided the deeply sampled blood TCRbeta repertoires that made up the dataset. The repertoires were made available in a free public database intended to serve as a resource for research on the immune response to SARS-CoV-2. Samples came from the ongoing ImmuneRACE study (first 160 participants) plus 1,254 subjects from 6 global collaborators. Nearly every sample came with metadata listing a de-identified subject ID, COVID-19 status, age in years and sex. HLA class I and class II types, where available, came from metadata supplied by the sample provider rather than from assay-based typing.

The immunoSEQ Assay, a bias-controlled multiplex PCR, was used to amplify TCRbeta CDR3 regions from genomic DNA. Per the original workflow: The number of nucleated cells in each sample was estimated from the amplification of reference gene primers within the assay. Sequence reads were collapsed and filtered to measure the absolute abundance of every unique TCRbeta CDR3 rearrangement. For each sample, productive Simpson clonality was calculated by taking the square root of Simpson's diversity index across productive rearrangements. TCRdb re-hosts the immuneACCESS table, in-frame sequences only. Its copies lack some clones; in the studies checked, an unresolved V gene accounts for under half of them, and the cause for the rest is not known. V, J and clone size are those of that table, while D and trimming were read from the DNA. The sample has some 47,000 clones on record, about 82% of them singletons. The top ten constitute around 2.2% of the sample.

The sample holds a few counts of this clone. The specificity of this receptor is unknown. Nothing much larger sits one base from this clone, and base qualities are not available. As encoded in the germline V gene (reference sequence), CDR1 is LGHDT while CDR2 is YNNKEL. Taken from cysteine to phenylalanine, the CDR3 has 12 residues. Of all the DNA, just the CDR3 is kept, 36 bases in frame from base 1. V is cut back by 10 bases and J by 3 bases, with 3 bases in the junction unmatched. What the authors observed across the whole study: The amount of clinical and demographic metadata varied by source and participant and was provided uncurated.

Whole blood was collected in K2EDTA tubes by collaborating institutions according to the institutions' own protocols. For TCRbeta analysis, collaborator samples were shipped as frozen whole blood, as isolated PBMCs, or as DNA extracted from either sample type. The rearrangement combines TRBV3-1 (or the pseudogene TRBV3-2) with TRBJ2-5; 9 central nucleotides agree with TRBD1. Material for sequencing was peripheral blood. This clonotype was obtained from a woman aged 55-70 years with acute or convalescent COVID-19. The sequence in DNA is TGTGCCATCCGGGACAGGGAAGAGACCCAGTACTTC. The resulting protein is CAIRDREETQYF.